This T cell receptor beta chain was sequenced for a study of blood T cell repertoires in COVID-19 (TCRdb year 2020). In terms of the full investigation: Samples from collaborators originated in the United States, Italy and Spain and spanned both the acute and convalescent phases of COVID-19. The material from the prospective study consisted of cDNA or gDNA derived from T cells, B-cell-depleted T cells, or PBMCs. The dataset comprised deeply sampled blood TCRbeta repertoires from subjects exposed to, actively infected with, or recovered from COVID-19. A freely available public database, intended as a resource for researchers studying the immune response to SARS-CoV-2, is where the repertoires were released. The samples were drawn from two sources: the first 160 participants of the ongoing ImmuneRACE study, and 950 to 1,500 subjects contributed by 6 global collaborators. The sample metadata nearly always contained a de-identified subject ID, COVID-19 status, age in years and sex. Where HLA class I and class II types were available, the types were taken from metadata supplied by the sample provider, not from assay-based typing.

Collaborating institutions collected whole blood in K2EDTA tubes following their own protocols. For TCRbeta analysis, collaborator samples were shipped as frozen whole blood, as isolated PBMCs, or as DNA extracted from either sample type. Overall study results and their limits: The quantity of clinical and demographic metadata differed by source and by participant and was supplied without curation.

The junction carries 12 bases between V and J, which are trimmed by 0 bases and 7 bases respectively. The germline V gene (reference sequence) specifies LGHDT as CDR1 and YNNKEL as CDR2. Measured from the cysteine to the phenylalanine, the CDR3 is 14 residues long. The entry retains the CDR3 DNA only, 42 bases that are in frame from base 1. With respect to this clone: The antigen it recognizes is unknown. Base qualities are not provided; no much larger clone lies one nucleotide away.

TCRbeta CDR3 regions were amplified from genomic DNA using the immunoSEQ Assay, a bias-controlled multiplex PCR. Processing in the source paper ran as follows. The number of nucleated cells in each sample was estimated from the amplification of reference gene primers within the assay. Sequence reads were collapsed and filtered to measure the absolute abundance of every unique TCRbeta CDR3 rearrangement. For each sample, productive Simpson clonality was calculated as the square root of Simpson's diversity index across productive rearrangements. TCRdb obtained this table from immuneACCESS and retained in-frame rearrangements with V and J assigned. These tables miss some clones; where compared with another copy, unresolved V genes account for less than half of the shortfall, and the remainder is unexplained. V and J calls and clone size follow that table, whereas D and trimming were derived from the DNA. The sample table contains 200,000 to 300,000 clones; only one count was recorded for 80% to 85% of them. About 27% of the sample is in the top ten clones.

Sample: peripheral blood. This TCR derives from a man in his forties or fifties with acute or convalescent COVID-19. The chain uses TRBV3-1 (or the pseudogene TRBV3-2) and TRBJ1-1, with an unclear D gene assignment. The CDR3 region reads CASSQDRGSLEAFF. The DNA is TGTGCCAGCAGCCAAGATCGAGGCAGCCTTGAAGCTTTCTTT.